This T cell receptor beta chain originates from a study of vaccination and CD4 T cells after COVID-19. About the research overall: Post-vaccine specimens were obtained a median approximately 70 days after dose two (range 14 to 241). A CEFX pool, an HIV-1 Nef pool, or no peptide went to control cultures. Whole-study results and caveats: This study had few convalescent patients and no early post-infection samples.

This clonotype was seen only a few times. The antigen is undetermined. This CDR3 has 15 amino acids. The germline V and J ends were trimmed by 0 bases and 1 base, with 7 bases remaining between them. The V gene's germline CDR1 is LNHNV and CDR2 YYDKDF (reference sequence). An Oncomine TCR Beta short-read assay was used to sequence the DNA from cultured CD4+ T cells. It was cultured CD4+ T cells from which genomic DNA was extracted. Via MiXCR, TCRdb re-called the PCR reads, giving one row per CDR3 protein. The data show 20,000 to 25,000 distinct CDR3 sequences, 46% seen once. The time point was: late sampling 161 to 241 days after vaccination in a few convalescent patients. Treatment described: 10-day PBMC culture with coronavirus spike peptide pools or control peptides (ViraFEST assay).

The TCR sequence derives from a human donor who had recovered from COVID-19. The chain recombines TRBV15 with TRBJ1-5, with D possibly being TRBD1 (5 bases). The input for sequencing was CD4+ T cells from blood, cultured in vitro, taken about 7 months after SARS-CoV-2 vaccination. The chain's CDR3 is CATSRDRVSNQPQHF. DNA of the CDR3: TGTGCCACCAGCAGAGACAGGGTAAGCAATCAGCCCCAGCATTTT. The full variable domain, in which reference TRBV15 and TRBJ1-5 provide the parts outside the CDR3, is DAMVIQNPRYQVTQFGKPVTLSCSQTLNHNVMYWYQQKSSQAPKLLFHYYDKDFNNEADTPDNFQSRRPNTSFCFLDIRSPGLGDTAMYLCATSRDRVSNQPQHFGDGTRLSIL.